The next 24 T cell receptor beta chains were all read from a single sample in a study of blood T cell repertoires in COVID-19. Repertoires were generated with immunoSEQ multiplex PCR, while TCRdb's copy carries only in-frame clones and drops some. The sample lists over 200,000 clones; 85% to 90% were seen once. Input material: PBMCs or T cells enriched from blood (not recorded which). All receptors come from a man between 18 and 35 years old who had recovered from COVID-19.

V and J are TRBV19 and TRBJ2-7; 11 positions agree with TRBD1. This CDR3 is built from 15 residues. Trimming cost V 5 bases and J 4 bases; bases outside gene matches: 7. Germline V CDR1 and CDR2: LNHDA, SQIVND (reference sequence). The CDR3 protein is CASSRGQGVAYEQYF. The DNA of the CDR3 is TGTGCCAGTAGTCGGGGACAGGGGGTAGCGTACGAGCAGTACTTC.

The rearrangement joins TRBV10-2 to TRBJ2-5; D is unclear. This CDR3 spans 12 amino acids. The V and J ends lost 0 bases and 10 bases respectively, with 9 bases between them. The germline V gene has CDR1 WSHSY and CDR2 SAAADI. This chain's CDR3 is CASSESSFNQYF. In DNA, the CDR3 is TGCGCCAGCAGTGAGTCCAGTTTCAACCAGTACTTC.

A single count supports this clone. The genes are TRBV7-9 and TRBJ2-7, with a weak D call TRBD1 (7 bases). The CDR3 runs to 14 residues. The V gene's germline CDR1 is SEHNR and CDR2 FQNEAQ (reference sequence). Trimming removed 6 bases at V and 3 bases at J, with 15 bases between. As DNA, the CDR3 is TGTGCCAGCAGTCCTACAGGGGAGGTCTACGAGCAGTACTTC. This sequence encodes CASSPTGEVYEQYF.

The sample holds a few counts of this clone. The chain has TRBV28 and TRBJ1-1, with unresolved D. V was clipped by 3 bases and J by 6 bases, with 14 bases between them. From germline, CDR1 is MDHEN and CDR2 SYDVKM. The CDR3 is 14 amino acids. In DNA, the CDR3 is TGTGCCAGCAGTTTCATACTATGGGAGGCTGAAGCTTTCTTT. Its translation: CASSFILWEAEAFF.

In DNA, the CDR3 is TGTGCCAGCAGCCAGGGGACAGGGGCCCACGAGCAGTACTTC. It codes for CASSQGTGAHEQYF. This sequence joins TRBV7-9 and TRBJ2-7; 10 bases match TRBD1. With V trimmed by 5 bases and J by 5 bases, 6 bases remained unmatched. Germline CDR1 and CDR2: SEHNR and FQNEAQ (reference sequence). CDR3 size: 14 residues.

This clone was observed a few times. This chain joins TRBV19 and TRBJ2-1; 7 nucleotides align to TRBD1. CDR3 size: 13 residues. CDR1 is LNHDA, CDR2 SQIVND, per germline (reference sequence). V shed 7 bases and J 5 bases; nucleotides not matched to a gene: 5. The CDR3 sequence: CASKRDSNNEQFF. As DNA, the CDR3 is TGTGCCAGTAAAAGGGACAGCAACAATGAGCAGTTCTTC. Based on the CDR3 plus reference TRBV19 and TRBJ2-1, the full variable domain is DGGITQSPKYLFRKEGQNVTLSCEQNLNHDAMYWYRQDPGQGLRLIYYSQIVNDFQKGDIAEGYSVSREKKESFPLTVTSAQKNPTAFYLCASKRDSNNEQFFGPGTRLTVL.

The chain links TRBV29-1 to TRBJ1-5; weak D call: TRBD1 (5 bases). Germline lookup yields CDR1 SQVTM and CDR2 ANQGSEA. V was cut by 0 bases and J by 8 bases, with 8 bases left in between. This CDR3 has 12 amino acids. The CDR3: CSVEDPGEPQHF. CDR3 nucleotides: TGCAGCGTTGAAGATCCGGGGGAGCCCCAGCATTTT.

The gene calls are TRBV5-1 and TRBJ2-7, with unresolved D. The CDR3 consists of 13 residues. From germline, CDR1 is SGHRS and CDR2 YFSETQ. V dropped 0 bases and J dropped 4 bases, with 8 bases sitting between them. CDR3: CASSLEAAYEQYF. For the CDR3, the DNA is TGCGCCAGCAGCTTGGAGGCAGCGTACGAGCAGTACTTC.

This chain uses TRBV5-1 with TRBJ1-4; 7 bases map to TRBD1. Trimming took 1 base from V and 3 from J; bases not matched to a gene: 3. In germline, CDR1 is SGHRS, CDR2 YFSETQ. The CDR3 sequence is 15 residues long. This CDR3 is CASSLTGASNEKLFF. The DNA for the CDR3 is TGCGCCAGCAGCTTGACAGGGGCCTCTAATGAAAAACTGTTTTTT.

CDR3 sequence (DNA): TGTGCCAGCAGCTACCAGGTAGCGGGAGTACACGAGCAGTACTTC. Amino acid sequence: CASSYQVAGVHEQYF. The chain uses TRBV2 and TRBJ2-7; 9 nucleotides line up with TRBD2. The germline V gene encodes CDR1 SNHLY and CDR2 FYNNEI. The trim removed 6 bases at V and 5 bases at J, leaving 11 bases unmatched. The CDR3 runs 15 residues.

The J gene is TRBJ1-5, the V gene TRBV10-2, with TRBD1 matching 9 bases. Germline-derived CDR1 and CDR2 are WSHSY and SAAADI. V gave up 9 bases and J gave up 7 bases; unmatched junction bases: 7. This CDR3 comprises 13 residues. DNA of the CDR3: TGCGCCAGTACAACAGGGGGCAGGCAGCCCCAGCATTTT. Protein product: CASTTGGRQPQHF.

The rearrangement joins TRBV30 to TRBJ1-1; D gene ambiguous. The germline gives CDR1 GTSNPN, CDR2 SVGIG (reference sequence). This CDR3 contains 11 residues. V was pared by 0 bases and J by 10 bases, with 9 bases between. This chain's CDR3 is CAWSVSESAFF. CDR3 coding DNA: TGTGCCTGGAGTGTGTCAGAATCAGCTTTCTTT.

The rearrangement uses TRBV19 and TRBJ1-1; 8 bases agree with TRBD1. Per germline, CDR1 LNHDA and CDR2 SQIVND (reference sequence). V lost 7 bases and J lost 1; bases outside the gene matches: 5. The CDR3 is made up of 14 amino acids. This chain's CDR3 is CASTPGQANTEAFF. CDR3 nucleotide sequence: TGTGCCAGTACCCCGGGACAGGCGAACACTGAAGCTTTCTTT.

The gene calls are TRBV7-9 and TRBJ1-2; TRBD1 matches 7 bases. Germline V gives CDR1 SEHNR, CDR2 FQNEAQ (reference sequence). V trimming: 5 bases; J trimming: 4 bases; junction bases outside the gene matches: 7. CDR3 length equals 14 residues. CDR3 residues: CASSPGTVGYGYTF. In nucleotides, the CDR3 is TGTGCCAGCAGCCCCGGGACAGTGGGCTATGGCTACACCTTC.

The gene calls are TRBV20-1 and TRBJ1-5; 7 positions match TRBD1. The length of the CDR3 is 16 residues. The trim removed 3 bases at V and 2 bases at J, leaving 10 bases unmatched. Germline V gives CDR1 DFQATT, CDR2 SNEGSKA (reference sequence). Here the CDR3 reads CSASSGGISGNQPQHF. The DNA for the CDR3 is TGCAGTGCTAGTTCAGGGGGGATATCCGGCAATCAGCCCCAGCATTTT.

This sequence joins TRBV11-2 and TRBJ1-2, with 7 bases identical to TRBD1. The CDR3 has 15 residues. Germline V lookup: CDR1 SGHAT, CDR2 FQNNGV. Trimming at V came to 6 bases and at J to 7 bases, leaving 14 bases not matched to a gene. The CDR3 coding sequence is TGTGCCAGCAGACGCAAACAGGGGATGGGTTTTGGCTACACCTTC. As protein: CASRRKQGMGFGYTF.

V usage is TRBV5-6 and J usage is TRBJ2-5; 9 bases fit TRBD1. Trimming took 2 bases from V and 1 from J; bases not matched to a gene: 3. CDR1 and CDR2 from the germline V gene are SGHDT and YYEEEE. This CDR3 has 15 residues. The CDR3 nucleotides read TGTGCCAGCAGCTTACCGGGACAGGGCCAAGAGACCCAGTACTTC. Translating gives CASSLPGQGQETQYF.

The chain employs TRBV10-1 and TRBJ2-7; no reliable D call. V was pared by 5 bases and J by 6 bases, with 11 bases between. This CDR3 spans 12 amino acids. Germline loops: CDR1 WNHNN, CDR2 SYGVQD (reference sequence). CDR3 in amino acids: CASSLGYSEQYF. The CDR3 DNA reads TGCGCCAGCAGTCTCGGGTATTCCGAGCAGTACTTC.

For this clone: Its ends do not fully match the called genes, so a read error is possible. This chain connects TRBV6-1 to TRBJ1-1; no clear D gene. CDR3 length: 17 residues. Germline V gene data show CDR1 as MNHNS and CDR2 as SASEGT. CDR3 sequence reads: CASSEDLYPRGNTEAFF. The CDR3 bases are TGTGCCAGCAGCGAAGACCTTTATCCGCGGGGAAACACTGAAGCTTTCTTT.

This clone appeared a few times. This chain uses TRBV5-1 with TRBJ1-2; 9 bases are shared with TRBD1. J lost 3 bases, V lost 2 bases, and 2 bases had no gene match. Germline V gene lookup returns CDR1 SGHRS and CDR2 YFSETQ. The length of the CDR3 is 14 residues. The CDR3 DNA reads TGCGCCAGCAGCTTTACAGGGGGCGACTATGGCTACACCTTC. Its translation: CASSFTGGDYGYTF.

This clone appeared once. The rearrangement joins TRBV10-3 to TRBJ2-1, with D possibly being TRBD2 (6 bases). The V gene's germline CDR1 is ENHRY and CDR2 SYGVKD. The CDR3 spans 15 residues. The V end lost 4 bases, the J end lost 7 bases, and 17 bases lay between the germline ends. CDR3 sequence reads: CAISVGGKFTNEQFF. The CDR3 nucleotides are TGTGCCATCAGTGTAGGAGGGAAATTTACTAATGAGCAGTTCTTC.

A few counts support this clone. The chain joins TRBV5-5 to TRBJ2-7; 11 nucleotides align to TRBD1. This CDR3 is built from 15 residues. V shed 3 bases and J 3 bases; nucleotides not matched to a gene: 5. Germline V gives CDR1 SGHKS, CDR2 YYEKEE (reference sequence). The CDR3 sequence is CASSYRDRGDYEQYF. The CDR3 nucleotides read TGTGCCAGCAGCTACCGGGACAGGGGGGACTACGAGCAGTACTTC.

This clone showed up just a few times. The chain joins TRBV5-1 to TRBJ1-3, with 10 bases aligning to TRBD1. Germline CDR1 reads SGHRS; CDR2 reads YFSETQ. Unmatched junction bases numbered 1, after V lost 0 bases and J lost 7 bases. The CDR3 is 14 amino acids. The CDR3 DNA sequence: TGCGCCAGCAGCTTGGGGGACAGGGGCAACACCATATATTTT. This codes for CASSLGDRGNTIYF. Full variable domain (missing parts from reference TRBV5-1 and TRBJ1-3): KAGVTQTPRYLIKTRGQQVTLSCSPISGHRSVSWYQQTPGQGLQFLFEYFSETQRNKGNFPGRFSGRQFSNSRSEMNVSTLELGDSALYLCASSLGDRGNTIYFGEGSWLTVV.

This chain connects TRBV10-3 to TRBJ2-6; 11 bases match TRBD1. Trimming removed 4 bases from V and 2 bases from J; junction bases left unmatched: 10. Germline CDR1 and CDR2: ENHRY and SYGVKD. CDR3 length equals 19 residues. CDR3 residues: CAISAIWTGGAAGANVLTF. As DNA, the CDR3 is TGTGCCATCAGTGCGATTTGGACAGGGGGCGCGGCTGGGGCCAACGTCCTGACTTTC.